This T cell receptor beta chain was captured in a study of cytomegalovirus exposure and HLA in healthy donors. Whole-study results and caveats: Under in vitro conditions, three CMV-associated chains were confirmed as specific for CMV antigens.

Sequenced by immunoSEQ multiplex PCR; TCRdb stores in-frame clones only, minus some. Seen here are under 200,000 clones, roughly nine tenths observed once, and the top ten hold 10%. The sample holds a few counts of this clone. Its matching antigen is unknown. The clonotype originates from a woman under 30 in good health and CMV-seropositive. Source material: PBMCs.

CDR3 coding DNA: TGCAGCGTTTCCAGTGTCTATGGCTACACCTTC. This gives the protein CSVSSVYGYTF. The chain is built from TRBV29-1 and TRBJ1-2; D unresolved. Trimming removed 5 bases at V and 4 bases at J, with 8 bases between. Germline lookup yields CDR1 SQVTM and CDR2 ANQGSEA. The CDR3 has 11 residues.